The T cell receptor beta chain under discussion was sequenced for a study of graft-versus-host responses after intestinal transplantation (dated by TCRdb to the early 2020s). Context from the whole study: Multivisceral, liver-intestinal, or isolated intestinal transplants were received by the recipients. Every recipient was given anti-thymocyte globulin induction, followed by approximately 3 years of maintenance tacrolimus and steroids. To identify alloreactive clones, pre-transplant mixed lymphocyte reaction products were sequenced and then compared with unstimulated pre-transplant donor and recipient T cells. After intestinal transplantation, graft-versus-host and host-versus-graft alloreactive T cell clones were followed in the graft, circulation and bone marrow using bulk TCR-beta CDR3 sequencing. Samples from three later patients were sequenced in-house on an Illumina MiSeq with MiXCR processing rather than by the commercial service. Donor T cell macrochimerism was defined as a peak of at least 4% donor T cells among recipient peripheral blood mononuclear cells. A cohort of more than 20 intestinal transplant recipients, including one retransplant, was enrolled, and a few patients lacking pretransplant specimens were excluded. Summary of the overall study and its limitations: Patients with donor T cell macrochimerism had high GvH to HvG T cell clonal ratios in their allografts. The conclusions were limited by the relatively low number and heterogeneity of the intestinal transplant patients. Peak levels of circulating GvH clones were associated with declines in HvG clones early after transplant. GvH clones were found in recipient bone marrow, and some of the GvH clones appeared earlier in ileal mucosa or blood, which is consistent with an intestinal mucosal origin.

Concerning this clone: Its antigen target is currently unknown. The sample holds no much larger clone one base away, and base qualities are not on file.

To prepare the library, the immunoSEQ multiplex PCR assay was applied. For most patients, genomic DNA was isolated with the Qiagen DNeasy Blood and Tissue Kit and sent frozen to Adaptive Biotechnologies for TCR sequencing. For most patients, genomic DNA was subjected to high-throughput TCR-beta CDR3 sequencing by Adaptive Biotechnologies. The authors' pipeline ran thus. Adaptive's ImmunoSEQ software supplied the TCR sequencing data for around 19 patients, while MiXCR and VDJtools were used to process a few other patients. CD4 versus CD8 sorting errors were corrected by removing sequences found in both subsets at a frequency ratio below 5:1. CDR3 nucleotide sequences shared by donor and recipient were removed because the origin of these sequences could not be assigned. Alloreactive clones required at least 2-fold expansion over unstimulated cells and minimum CFSE-low frequency of 0.002% (template counts) or 0.001% (read counts). Clones detected in sequenced pre-transplant spleen, lymph node, or MLR CFSE-low populations of the donor or recipient were defined as mappable. Cumulative frequency of alloreactive clones was calculated as a percentage of all sequences weighted by copy number. TCRdb took over this immuneACCESS table, retaining in-frame rearrangements with V and J assigned. Such tables are incomplete; in checked studies, under half of the missing clones stem from an unresolved V gene, and the remainder is unexplained. That table supplies the V and J calls and clone size; D and trimming were determined from the DNA. A total of roughly 120,000 clones appear in this sample, roughly 91% of them only once. Roughly 0.12% of the sample is in the top ten clones.

According to the study, the label for this sample's time point signals: cells obtained before transplantation from donor or recipient. CD3+CD4+ and CD3+CD8+ populations were FACS-sorted from unstimulated pre-transplant donor and recipient cells taken from spleen or lymph nodes. Spanning cysteine to phenylalanine, the CDR3 consists of 15 amino acids. The only DNA kept is the CDR3, 45 bases in frame from the first base. For this chain, trimming is 6 bases at the V end and 2 bases at the J end, and the number of junction bases without a gene match is 6. CDR1 and CDR2 are read off the germline V gene as MDHEN and SYDVKM.

The input for sequencing was unstimulated CD4+ T cells sorted from spleen or lymph node cells, taken before intestinal transplant. This receptor was identified in a human donor who received an intestinal transplant. In this chain, TRBV28 is recombined with TRBJ2-7; 11 middle bases align to TRBD1. The DNA is TGTGCCAGCAGGAGGGACAGGGGGAGTCCCTACGAGCAGTACTTC. The translation is CASRRDRGSPYEQYF.